The TCR beta chain under discussion was sequenced for a study of CD8+CD57+ T cells in acquired aplastic anemia. Only patients with CD8+CD57+ cell expansion on flow cytometry were chosen for sequencing. Severe acquired aplastic anemia was present in every patient. Comment on this clonotype: Its antigen remains unidentified.

The CDR3 has 13 amino acids. Trimming pared 9 bases from V and 3 bases from J, leaving 14 bases between. Germline V lookup: CDR1 KGHDR, CDR2 SFDVKD. Template material for TCR beta VDJ and CDR3 profiling consisted of genomic DNA. One entry per CDR3 protein, called by TCRdb with MiXCR from the reads. Here the sample spans 50,000 or so distinct CDR3 sequences, around 60% being singletons. Whole-study results and caveats: Roughly 27 shared CD8+ CDR3s appeared highly expressed within patients' immunodominant clones.

The chain combines TRBV24-1 with TRBJ2-7; D possibly corresponds to TRBD2 (6 bases). The specimen was sorted CD4+, CD8+, or CD8+CD57+ T cells (not recorded which) from PBMCs. The receptor was isolated from a human donor with aplastic anemia. For the CDR3, the DNA is TGTGCCACCTCGACCGGGGGAGGCTACGAGCAGTACTTC. This gives the protein CATSTGGGYEQYF.